This passage covers 26 T cell receptor beta chains from one sample sequenced in a study of T cells in Graves' hyperthyroidism and ophthalmopathy (dated by TCRdb to about 2019). Receptors were amplified or captured by multiplex PCR. Sequencing took place on an Illumina HiSeq 2000. The TCR beta CDR3 regions were amplified from RNA transcripts. For the first round of RT-PCR on the TCR CDR3, the HTBI primer set was used together with the Qiagen OneStep RT-PCR kit. TCRdb itself trimmed the public reads at Q25 with fastp, ran MiXCR and retained productive beta chains. Entries are consolidated by CDR3 protein sequence, retaining the most common genes and DNA. The sample data list 650,000 to 750,000 distinct CDR3 sequences, and 13% to 15% of these were observed just once. Together, the top ten hold around 9.6% of the sample. Sequencing was done on a sample of blood. The source of these receptors is a woman between 18 and 29 years old with Graves' hyperthyroidism.

The table lists this clonotype with many counts. Here the CDR3 reads CATSDTGRTYEQYF. The DNA of the CDR3 is TGTGCCACCAGTGATACGGGCCGTACCTACGAGCAGTACTTC. This chain connects TRBV24-1 to TRBJ2-7; D is ambiguous. Germline V lookup: CDR1 KGHDR, CDR2 SFDVKD. The germline V and J ends were trimmed by 3 bases and 2 bases, with 10 bases remaining between them. The CDR3 runs 14 residues.

This clonotype has at least ten counts. This chain joins TRBV27 and TRBJ2-7; D possibly corresponds to TRBD2 (7 bases). This CDR3 is 12 amino acids long. CDR1 MNHEY and CDR2 SMNVEV come from the germline V gene (reference sequence). V dropped 2 bases and J dropped 7 bases, with 9 bases sitting between them. The CDR3 sequence is CASSLRGAEQYF. The CDR3 DNA is TGTGCCAGCAGTTTACGGGGGGCTGAGCAGTACTTC.

This clonotype has a single count. V is TRBV6-1 and J is TRBJ1-1; TRBD1 matches 8 bases. The CDR3 sequence is 15 residues long. J lost 8 bases, V lost 6 bases, and 14 bases had no gene match. The germline CDR1 and CDR2 sequences are MNHNS and SASEGT. CDR3: CASSHPQTGVREAFF. The CDR3 DNA sequence: TGTGCCAGCAGCCACCCGCAGACAGGGGTTCGAGAAGCTTTCTTT.

This clonotype has just a few counts. CDR3 in DNA: TGTGCCAGCAGCGTAATGTCGGACAATGAGCAGTTCTTC. Translation gives CASSVMSDNEQFF. This chain connects TRBV9 to TRBJ2-1; D is unresolved. The CDR3 sequence is 13 residues long. Trimming removed 1 base from V and 5 bases from J, with 7 bases in between. Germline CDR1 reads SGDLS; CDR2 reads YYNGEE.

A single count supports this clonotype. Possible read error: a much larger clone is one base away. V gene TRBV13 combines with J gene TRBJ2-5, with 9 bases aligning to TRBD2. The CDR3 runs 16 residues. Germline V CDR1 and CDR2: PRHDT, FYEKMQ (reference sequence). Unmatched junction bases numbered 9, after V lost 5 bases and J lost 2 bases. CDR3 residues: CASSPGAGGYQETQYF. The CDR3, as DNA: TGTGCCAGCAGCCCGGGAGCGGGGGGTTATCAAGAGACCCAGTACTTC.

V and J are TRBV27 and TRBJ2-3, with TRBD2 identical over 10 bases. The germline gives CDR1 MNHEY, CDR2 SMNVEV (reference sequence). V gave up 5 bases and J gave up 14 bases; unmatched junction bases: 16. This CDR3 has 15 residues. The CDR3 here is CASSLGASGSRRRYF. CDR3 sequence (DNA): TGTGCCAGCAGTCTGGGAGCTAGCGGGAGTAGAAGGCGGTATTTT.

The V call is TRBV7-9, the J call TRBJ2-7; 8 nucleotides match TRBD1. The CDR3 is made up of 16 amino acids. The V segment lost 0 bases and the J segment 2 bases; nucleotides outside the gene matches: 6. Looked up from germline, CDR1 is SEHNR and CDR2 is FQNEAQ (reference sequence). Written as DNA, the CDR3 is TGTGCCAGCAGCTTAGCACCCAGGACAGGGACCTACGAGCAGTACTTC. Its protein product is CASSLAPRTGTYEQYF. The full variable domain, with the rest looked up from reference TRBV7-9 and TRBJ2-7, is DTGVSQNPRHKITKRGQNVTFRCDPISEHNRLYWYRQTLGQGPEFLTYFQNEAQLEKSRLLSDRFSAERPKGSFSTLEIQRTEQGDSAMYLCASSLAPRTGTYEQYFGPGTRLTVT.

This clonotype was counted at least ten times. This CDR3 reads CASSSPGVSYEQYF. The DNA for the CDR3 is TGTGCCAGCAGCTCCCCAGGTGTAAGTTACGAGCAGTACTTC. The chain links TRBV5-5 to TRBJ2-7; D is uncertain. Germline lookup yields CDR1 SGHKS and CDR2 YYEKEE (reference sequence). This CDR3 region has 14 residues. V lost 3 bases and J 4 bases, leaving 14 bases between the germline ends. The entire variable domain, with the rest obtained from reference TRBV5-5 and TRBJ2-7, is as follows: DAGVTQSPTHLIKTRGQQVTLRCSPISGHKSVSWYQQVLGQGPQFIFQYYEKEERGRGNFPDRFSARQFPNYSSELNVNALLLGDSALYLCASSSPGVSYEQYFGPGTRLTVT.

The rearrangement uses TRBV20-1 and TRBJ2-1; 12 bases match TRBD2. Germline V gene sequence: CDR1 DFQATT, CDR2 SNEGSKA (reference sequence). CDR3 length: 15 amino acids. V shed 4 bases, J shed 0 bases, and the junction held 1 base outside the gene matches. For the CDR3, the DNA is TGCAGTGCTACTAGCGGGAGGGACTCCTACAATGAGCAGTTCTTC. Residues: CSATSGRDSYNEQFF.

This clonotype was detected a few times. The rearrangement links TRBV13 to TRBJ2-1, with 11 bases aligning to TRBD2. Germline CDR1 and CDR2: PRHDT and FYEKMQ (reference sequence). Trimming at V came to 5 bases and at J to 5 bases, leaving 11 bases not matched to a gene. The CDR3 has 17 residues. CDR3 bases: TGTGCCAGCAGCCCCGATAGCGGGAGGGTCTTGCACAATGAGCAGTTCTTC. It translates to CASSPDSGRVLHNEQFF.

The chain carries TRBV5-1 and TRBJ1-1, with D perhaps TRBD1 (6 bases). This CDR3 has 14 amino acids. V lost 0 bases and J lost 3, with 9 bases in between. Germline CDR1 is SGHRS and CDR2 is YFSETQ. The CDR3 bases are TGCGCCAGCAGCTTGGACAGGGCGCACACTGAAGCTTTCTTT. Translation gives CASSLDRAHTEAFF.

V usage is TRBV7-2 and J usage is TRBJ1-6, with a weak D call TRBD1 (5 bases). CDR1 SGHTA and CDR2 FQGNSA come from the germline V gene. Deletions cut 0 bases from V and 10 bases from J, with 13 bases between. This CDR3 has 15 amino acids. In DNA form, the CDR3 reads TGTGCCAGCAGCTTAGCCCTGGGACCGCCCTCACCCCTCCACTTT. Translated, it gives CASSLALGPPSPLHF.

This clonotype was recorded at least ten times. V gene TRBV28 combines with J gene TRBJ2-3, with TRBD2 matching over 12 bases. With 7 bases clipped from V and 4 bases from J, the junction kept 6 bases outside the gene matches. The CDR3 length is 15 residues. Germline V gene data show CDR1 as MDHEN and CDR2 as SYDVKM. This CDR3 reads CASTTGLAGADTQYF. The CDR3 DNA is TGTGCCAGCACCACGGGACTAGCGGGTGCAGATACGCAGTATTTT. The variable domain in full, with the rest retrieved from reference TRBV28 and TRBJ2-3, is DVKVTQSSRYLVKRTGEKVFLECVQDMDHENMFWYRQDPGLGLRLIYFSYDVKMKEKGDIPEGYSVSREKKERFSLILESASTNQTSMYLCASTTGLAGADTQYFGPGTRLTVL.

This clonotype was detected ten times or more. The V and J genes are TRBV12-3 or TRBV12-4 and TRBJ1-5, with D hard to call. Trimming left V 1 base short and J 1 base short, with 17 bases between. CDR3 length: 18 residues. CDR3 bases: TGTGCCAGCAGTTTAGGCGGGATTTGGGCGGTGAGCAATCAGCCCCAGCATTTT. This codes for CASSLGGIWAVSNQPQHF.

This clonotype was counted ten times or more. The chain has TRBV7-2 and TRBJ2-7, with TRBD1 matching over 9 bases. CDR1 and CDR2 from the germline V gene are SGHTA and FQGNSA. Trimming took 5 bases from V and 1 from J; bases not matched to a gene: 6. The CDR3 loop spans 15 amino acids. The CDR3 DNA reads TGTGCCAGCAGCGCCCGGGACAGGGAATCCTACGAGCAGTACTTC. Protein: CASSARDRESYEQYF.

The chain has TRBV14 and TRBJ2-5; 8 bases align to TRBD1. V shed 3 bases, J shed 7 bases, and the junction held 4 bases outside the gene matches. Germline V gives CDR1 SGHDN, CDR2 FVKESK. The CDR3 covers 13 residues. The CDR3 loop reads CASSQTGDGTQYF. In nucleotides, the CDR3 is TGTGCCAGCAGCCAGACAGGGGACGGGACCCAGTACTTC.

This chain joins TRBV4-3 and TRBJ2-2; 7 nucleotides agree with TRBD2. CDR1 and CDR2 (germline): LGHNA, YSLEER. After removal of 0 bases from V and 5 bases from J, the junction contained 6 bases not matched to a gene. CDR3 length equals 16 residues. CDR3 region: CASSQDPAGDTGELFF. In DNA, the CDR3 is TGCGCCAGCAGCCAAGATCCGGCGGGAGATACCGGGGAGCTGTTTTTT.

Here the CDR3 reads CASSQAQGDEQFF. CDR3 nucleotide sequence: TGCGCCAGCAGCCAAGCGCAGGGGGATGAGCAGTTCTTC. The J gene is TRBJ2-1, the V gene TRBV4-3; the match to TRBD1 covers 7 bases. This CDR3 is built from 13 residues. The germline V gene encodes CDR1 LGHNA and CDR2 YSLEER. Trimming at V came to 1 base and at J to 8 bases, leaving 2 bases not matched to a gene.

This clonotype was counted at least ten times. V usage is TRBV2 and J usage is TRBJ2-1; 14 bases fit TRBD2. CDR1 and CDR2 from the germline V gene are SNHLY and FYNNEI. The CDR3 is 15 residues long. V gave up 5 bases and J gave up 9 bases; unmatched junction bases: 6. CDR3 sequence: CASSRTSGRFSEQFF. The CDR3 DNA is TGTGCCAGCAGTCGGACTAGCGGGAGGTTTAGTGAGCAGTTCTTC.

The rearrangement joins TRBV24-1 to TRBJ2-1; 8 bases are shared with TRBD2. The CDR3 consists of 13 residues. V lost 8 bases and J lost 4; bases outside the gene matches: 3. Germline V gives CDR1 KGHDR, CDR2 SFDVKD. The CDR3 loop reads CATTAGEYNEQFF. DNA for the CDR3: TGTGCCACCACAGCGGGGGAGTACAATGAGCAGTTCTTC.

The table lists this clonotype with a few counts. The V and J genes are TRBV4-3 and TRBJ2-5, with 7 bases aligning to TRBD1. The germline V gene encodes CDR1 LGHNA and CDR2 YSLEER. The CDR3 runs 14 residues. V lost 1 base and J lost 5; bases outside the gene matches: 4. The CDR3 protein is CASSQVRGHETQYF. The CDR3, as DNA: TGCGCCAGCAGCCAAGTAAGGGGGCACGAGACCCAGTACTTC.

This clonotype has ten or more counts. V gene TRBV6-5 combines with J gene TRBJ1-4; 7 bases are shared with TRBD1. Losses at the gene ends were 0 bases for V and 6 bases for J; bases not matched to a gene: 4. CDR3 length: 15 amino acids. Germline V gene sequence: CDR1 MNHEY, CDR2 SVGAGI. CDR3 protein: CASSYSGRGYEKLFF. CDR3 DNA: TGTGCCAGCAGTTACTCTGGCAGGGGGTATGAAAAACTGTTTTTT.

The J gene is TRBJ2-3, the V gene TRBV10-3; 10 bases fit TRBD2. The CDR3 length is 16 residues. Germline V CDR1 and CDR2: ENHRY, SYGVKD. Trimming took 7 bases from V and 3 from J; bases not matched to a gene: 10. Here the CDR3 reads CAIKGSGRAGTDTQYF. DNA of the CDR3: TGTGCCATCAAGGGGAGCGGGAGGGCCGGGACAGATACGCAGTATTTT.

The J gene is TRBJ1-4, the V gene TRBV4-3; 9 bases align to TRBD1. The CDR3 spans 15 residues. CDR1 and CDR2 from the germline V gene are LGHNA and YSLEER. The V segment lost 2 bases and the J segment 8 bases; nucleotides outside the gene matches: 6. As DNA, the CDR3 is TGCGCCAGCAGCCAACCGGGACAGGGAAACGAAAAACTGTTTTTT. It is translated as CASSQPGQGNEKLFF.

This clonotype was seen just once. The chain joins TRBV4-1 to TRBJ1-5; D unresolved. V lost 0 bases and J 6 bases, leaving 12 bases between the germline ends. Germline lookup yields CDR1 MGHRA and CDR2 YSYEKL. The CDR3 totals 15 residues. CDR3 DNA: TGCGCCAGCAGCCAAGATATCTCGGGTGCTCAGCCCCAGCATTTT. Encoded protein: CASSQDISGAQPQHF.

This clonotype was observed a few times. V is TRBV29-1 and J is TRBJ2-7, with 9 nucleotides matching TRBD1. V lost 5 bases and J lost 1; bases outside the gene matches: 9. Germline assignment: CDR1 SQVTM and CDR2 ANQGSEA. The CDR3 length is 15 residues. CDR3 loop: CSVLTGDRASYEQYF. For the CDR3, the DNA is TGCAGCGTTCTAACGGGGGACAGGGCGTCCTACGAGCAGTACTTC.